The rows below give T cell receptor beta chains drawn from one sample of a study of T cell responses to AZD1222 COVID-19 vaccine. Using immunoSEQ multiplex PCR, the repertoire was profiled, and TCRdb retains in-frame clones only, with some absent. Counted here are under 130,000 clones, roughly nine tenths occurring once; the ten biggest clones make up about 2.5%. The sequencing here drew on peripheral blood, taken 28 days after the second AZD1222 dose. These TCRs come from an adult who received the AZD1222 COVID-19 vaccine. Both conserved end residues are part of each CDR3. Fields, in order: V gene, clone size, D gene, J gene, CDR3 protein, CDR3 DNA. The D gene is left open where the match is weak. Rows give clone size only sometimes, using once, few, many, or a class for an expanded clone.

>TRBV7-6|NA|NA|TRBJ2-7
CASSLRHPSYEQYF
TGTGCCAGCAGCTTACGACACCCTTCCTACGAGCAGTACTTC
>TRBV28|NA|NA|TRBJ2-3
CASSPRGKIWTDTQYF
TGTGCCAGCAGCCCCAGGGGTAAGATATGGACAGATACGCAGTATTTT
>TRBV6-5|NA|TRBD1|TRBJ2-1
CASNLGTGGGEQFF
TGTGCCAGCAATCTGGGGACAGGGGGTGGTGAGCAGTTCTTC
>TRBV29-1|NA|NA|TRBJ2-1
CSVEDWTDNEQFF
TGCAGCGTTGAAGATTGGACCGACAATGAGCAGTTCTTC
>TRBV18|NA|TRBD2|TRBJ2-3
CASSQLAGGTDTQYF
TGTGCCAGCTCACAATTAGCGGGGGGCACAGATACGCAGTATTTT
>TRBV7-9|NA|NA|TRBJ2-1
CASGLQTYNEQFF
TGTGCCAGCGGACTACAAACCTACAATGAGCAGTTCTTC
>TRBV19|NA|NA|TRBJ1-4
CASGGDLVGEKLFF
TGTGCCAGTGGGGGCGATCTCGTAGGCGAAAAACTGTTTTTT
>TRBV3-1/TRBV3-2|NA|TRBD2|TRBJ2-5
CASSQIAGGSQETQYF
TGTGCCAGCAGCCAAATAGCGGGAGGGAGTCAAGAGACCCAGTACTTC
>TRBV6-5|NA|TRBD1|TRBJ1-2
CASSRGQGAYGYTF
TGTGCCAGCAGTCGTGGGCAGGGGGCCTATGGCTACACCTTC
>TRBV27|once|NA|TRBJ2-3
CASSLVLGGLSDTQYF
TGTGCCAGCAGTCTTGTCCTGGGTGGACTCTCAGATACGCAGTATTTT
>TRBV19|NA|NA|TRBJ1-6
CASSMESHSPLHF
TGTGCCAGTAGTATGGAGAGCCATTCACCCCTCCACTTT
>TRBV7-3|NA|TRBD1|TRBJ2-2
CASRRQGSRTGELFF
TGTGCCAGCAGGAGACAGGGGTCACGCACCGGGGAGCTGTTTTTT
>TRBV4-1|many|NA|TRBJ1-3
CASSQIQTRGRFSGNTIYF
TGCGCCAGCAGCCAGATACAGACCCGGGGACGGTTCTCTGGAAACACCATATATTTT
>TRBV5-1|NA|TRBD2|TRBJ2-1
CASSLSGGGINEQFF
TGCGCCAGCAGCCTCTCGGGGGGAGGGATCAATGAGCAGTTCTTC
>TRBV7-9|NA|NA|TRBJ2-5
CASSSTGLETQYF
TGTGCCAGCAGCTCGACAGGCTTGGAGACCCAGTACTTC
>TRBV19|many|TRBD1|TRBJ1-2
CASSKGQGAVHGGYTF
TGTGCCAGTAGTAAGGGACAGGGGGCCGTACATGGAGGCTACACCTTC
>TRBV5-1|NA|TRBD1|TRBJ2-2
CASSLGQGADTGELFF
TGCGCCAGCAGCTTGGGACAGGGGGCCGACACCGGGGAGCTGTTTTTT
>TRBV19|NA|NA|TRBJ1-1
CASSSQFGQNTEAFF
TGTGCCAGTAGTTCCCAGTTTGGGCAGAACACTGAAGCTTTCTTT
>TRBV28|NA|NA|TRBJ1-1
CASSKTESWNTEAFF
TGTGCCAGCAGCAAGACAGAGAGCTGGAACACTGAAGCTTTCTTT
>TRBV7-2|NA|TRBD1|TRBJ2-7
CASSYGQASYEQYF
TGTGCCAGCAGCTATGGACAGGCCTCCTACGAGCAGTACTTC
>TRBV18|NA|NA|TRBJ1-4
CASSPLRVGEKLFF
TGTGCCAGCTCACCTTTAAGGGTAGGAGAAAAACTGTTTTTT
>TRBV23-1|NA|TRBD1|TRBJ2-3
CASSQRWDSRSTDTQYF
TGCGCCAGCAGTCAACGATGGGACAGCCGAAGCACAGATACGCAGTATTTT
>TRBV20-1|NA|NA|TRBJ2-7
CSASINEQYF
TGCAGTGCTAGTATAAACGAGCAGTACTTC
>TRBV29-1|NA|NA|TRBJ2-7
CSVEGVTKSYEQYF
TGCAGCGTTGAGGGGGTAACTAAGTCCTACGAGCAGTACTTC
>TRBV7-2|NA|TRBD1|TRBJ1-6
CASSRDSNSPLHF
TGTGCCAGCTCTAGGGACAGTAATTCACCCCTCCACTTT
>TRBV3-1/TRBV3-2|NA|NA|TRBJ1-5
CASSPQGFQPQHF
TGTGCCAGCAGCCCGCAGGGGTTTCAGCCCCAGCATTTT
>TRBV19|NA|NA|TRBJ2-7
CASSINAGLPYEQYF
TGTGCCAGTAGTATAAATGCGGGCCTTCCCTACGAGCAGTACTTC
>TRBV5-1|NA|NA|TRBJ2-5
CASSLVGQIQETQYF
TGCGCCAGCAGCTTGGTCGGACAAATCCAAGAGACCCAGTACTTC
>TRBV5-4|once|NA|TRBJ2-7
CASSARGTAYEQYF
TGTGCCAGCAGCGCGCGAGGGACTGCCTACGAGCAGTACTTC
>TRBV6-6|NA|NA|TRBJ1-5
CASSYTTGGIYQPQHF
TGTGCCAGCAGTTACACGACAGGCGGGATATATCAGCCCCAGCATTTT
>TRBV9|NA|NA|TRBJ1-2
CASSVVGGGYTF
TGTGCCAGCAGCGTAGTGGGCGGTGGCTACACCTTC
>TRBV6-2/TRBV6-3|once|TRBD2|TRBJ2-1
CASSYLRTSGRPYEQFF
TGTGCCAGCAGTTACCTTAGGACTAGCGGGAGACCATATGAGCAGTTCTTC
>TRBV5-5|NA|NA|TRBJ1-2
CASSLANYGYTF
TGTGCCAGCAGCTTGGCTAACTATGGCTACACCTTC
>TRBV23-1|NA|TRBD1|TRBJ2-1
CASRLTGGADNEQFF
TGCGCCAGCAGGCTGACAGGGGGCGCGGACAATGAGCAGTTCTTC
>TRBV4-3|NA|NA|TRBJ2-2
CASSQFGSGELFF
TGCGCCAGCAGCCAATTCGGGAGCGGGGAGCTGTTTTTT
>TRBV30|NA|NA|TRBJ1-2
CAWAQADYGYTF
TGTGCCTGGGCACAGGCGGACTATGGCTACACCTTC